This T cell receptor beta chain was sequenced in a study of shared clonotypes between healthy human individuals. Germline loops: CDR1 MDHEN, CDR2 SYDVKM. The ends were cut back, 5 bases at V and 5 bases at J, with 9 bases in the middle. The CDR3 has 12 residues. With respect to this clone: Its matching antigen is unknown.

Donation came from healthy HIV-negative adults that had no recent acute infections or vaccinations. General study findings and limits: Memory subsets had estimated richness that was generally smaller than that of naive subsets. Having only a few donors restricted how much genetic and exposure-history diversity was captured.

The assay was run at deep level. Profiling relied on immunoSEQ multiplex PCR, and the TCRdb table lists in-frame clones only, not all of them. The repertoire includes some 1.4 million clones, around 97% of them detected once, and about 1.2% sits in the top ten. This chain joins TRBV28 and TRBJ1-2, with no clear D. The TCR originated in a man aged 30-40 years in good health. The specimen was naive CD4+ T cells sorted from blood. Sample subset: CD45RA+ positively selected. CDR3 DNA sequence: TGTGCCAGCAGTAACAGAGTTTATGGCTACACCTTC. Encoded protein: CASSNRVYGYTF.